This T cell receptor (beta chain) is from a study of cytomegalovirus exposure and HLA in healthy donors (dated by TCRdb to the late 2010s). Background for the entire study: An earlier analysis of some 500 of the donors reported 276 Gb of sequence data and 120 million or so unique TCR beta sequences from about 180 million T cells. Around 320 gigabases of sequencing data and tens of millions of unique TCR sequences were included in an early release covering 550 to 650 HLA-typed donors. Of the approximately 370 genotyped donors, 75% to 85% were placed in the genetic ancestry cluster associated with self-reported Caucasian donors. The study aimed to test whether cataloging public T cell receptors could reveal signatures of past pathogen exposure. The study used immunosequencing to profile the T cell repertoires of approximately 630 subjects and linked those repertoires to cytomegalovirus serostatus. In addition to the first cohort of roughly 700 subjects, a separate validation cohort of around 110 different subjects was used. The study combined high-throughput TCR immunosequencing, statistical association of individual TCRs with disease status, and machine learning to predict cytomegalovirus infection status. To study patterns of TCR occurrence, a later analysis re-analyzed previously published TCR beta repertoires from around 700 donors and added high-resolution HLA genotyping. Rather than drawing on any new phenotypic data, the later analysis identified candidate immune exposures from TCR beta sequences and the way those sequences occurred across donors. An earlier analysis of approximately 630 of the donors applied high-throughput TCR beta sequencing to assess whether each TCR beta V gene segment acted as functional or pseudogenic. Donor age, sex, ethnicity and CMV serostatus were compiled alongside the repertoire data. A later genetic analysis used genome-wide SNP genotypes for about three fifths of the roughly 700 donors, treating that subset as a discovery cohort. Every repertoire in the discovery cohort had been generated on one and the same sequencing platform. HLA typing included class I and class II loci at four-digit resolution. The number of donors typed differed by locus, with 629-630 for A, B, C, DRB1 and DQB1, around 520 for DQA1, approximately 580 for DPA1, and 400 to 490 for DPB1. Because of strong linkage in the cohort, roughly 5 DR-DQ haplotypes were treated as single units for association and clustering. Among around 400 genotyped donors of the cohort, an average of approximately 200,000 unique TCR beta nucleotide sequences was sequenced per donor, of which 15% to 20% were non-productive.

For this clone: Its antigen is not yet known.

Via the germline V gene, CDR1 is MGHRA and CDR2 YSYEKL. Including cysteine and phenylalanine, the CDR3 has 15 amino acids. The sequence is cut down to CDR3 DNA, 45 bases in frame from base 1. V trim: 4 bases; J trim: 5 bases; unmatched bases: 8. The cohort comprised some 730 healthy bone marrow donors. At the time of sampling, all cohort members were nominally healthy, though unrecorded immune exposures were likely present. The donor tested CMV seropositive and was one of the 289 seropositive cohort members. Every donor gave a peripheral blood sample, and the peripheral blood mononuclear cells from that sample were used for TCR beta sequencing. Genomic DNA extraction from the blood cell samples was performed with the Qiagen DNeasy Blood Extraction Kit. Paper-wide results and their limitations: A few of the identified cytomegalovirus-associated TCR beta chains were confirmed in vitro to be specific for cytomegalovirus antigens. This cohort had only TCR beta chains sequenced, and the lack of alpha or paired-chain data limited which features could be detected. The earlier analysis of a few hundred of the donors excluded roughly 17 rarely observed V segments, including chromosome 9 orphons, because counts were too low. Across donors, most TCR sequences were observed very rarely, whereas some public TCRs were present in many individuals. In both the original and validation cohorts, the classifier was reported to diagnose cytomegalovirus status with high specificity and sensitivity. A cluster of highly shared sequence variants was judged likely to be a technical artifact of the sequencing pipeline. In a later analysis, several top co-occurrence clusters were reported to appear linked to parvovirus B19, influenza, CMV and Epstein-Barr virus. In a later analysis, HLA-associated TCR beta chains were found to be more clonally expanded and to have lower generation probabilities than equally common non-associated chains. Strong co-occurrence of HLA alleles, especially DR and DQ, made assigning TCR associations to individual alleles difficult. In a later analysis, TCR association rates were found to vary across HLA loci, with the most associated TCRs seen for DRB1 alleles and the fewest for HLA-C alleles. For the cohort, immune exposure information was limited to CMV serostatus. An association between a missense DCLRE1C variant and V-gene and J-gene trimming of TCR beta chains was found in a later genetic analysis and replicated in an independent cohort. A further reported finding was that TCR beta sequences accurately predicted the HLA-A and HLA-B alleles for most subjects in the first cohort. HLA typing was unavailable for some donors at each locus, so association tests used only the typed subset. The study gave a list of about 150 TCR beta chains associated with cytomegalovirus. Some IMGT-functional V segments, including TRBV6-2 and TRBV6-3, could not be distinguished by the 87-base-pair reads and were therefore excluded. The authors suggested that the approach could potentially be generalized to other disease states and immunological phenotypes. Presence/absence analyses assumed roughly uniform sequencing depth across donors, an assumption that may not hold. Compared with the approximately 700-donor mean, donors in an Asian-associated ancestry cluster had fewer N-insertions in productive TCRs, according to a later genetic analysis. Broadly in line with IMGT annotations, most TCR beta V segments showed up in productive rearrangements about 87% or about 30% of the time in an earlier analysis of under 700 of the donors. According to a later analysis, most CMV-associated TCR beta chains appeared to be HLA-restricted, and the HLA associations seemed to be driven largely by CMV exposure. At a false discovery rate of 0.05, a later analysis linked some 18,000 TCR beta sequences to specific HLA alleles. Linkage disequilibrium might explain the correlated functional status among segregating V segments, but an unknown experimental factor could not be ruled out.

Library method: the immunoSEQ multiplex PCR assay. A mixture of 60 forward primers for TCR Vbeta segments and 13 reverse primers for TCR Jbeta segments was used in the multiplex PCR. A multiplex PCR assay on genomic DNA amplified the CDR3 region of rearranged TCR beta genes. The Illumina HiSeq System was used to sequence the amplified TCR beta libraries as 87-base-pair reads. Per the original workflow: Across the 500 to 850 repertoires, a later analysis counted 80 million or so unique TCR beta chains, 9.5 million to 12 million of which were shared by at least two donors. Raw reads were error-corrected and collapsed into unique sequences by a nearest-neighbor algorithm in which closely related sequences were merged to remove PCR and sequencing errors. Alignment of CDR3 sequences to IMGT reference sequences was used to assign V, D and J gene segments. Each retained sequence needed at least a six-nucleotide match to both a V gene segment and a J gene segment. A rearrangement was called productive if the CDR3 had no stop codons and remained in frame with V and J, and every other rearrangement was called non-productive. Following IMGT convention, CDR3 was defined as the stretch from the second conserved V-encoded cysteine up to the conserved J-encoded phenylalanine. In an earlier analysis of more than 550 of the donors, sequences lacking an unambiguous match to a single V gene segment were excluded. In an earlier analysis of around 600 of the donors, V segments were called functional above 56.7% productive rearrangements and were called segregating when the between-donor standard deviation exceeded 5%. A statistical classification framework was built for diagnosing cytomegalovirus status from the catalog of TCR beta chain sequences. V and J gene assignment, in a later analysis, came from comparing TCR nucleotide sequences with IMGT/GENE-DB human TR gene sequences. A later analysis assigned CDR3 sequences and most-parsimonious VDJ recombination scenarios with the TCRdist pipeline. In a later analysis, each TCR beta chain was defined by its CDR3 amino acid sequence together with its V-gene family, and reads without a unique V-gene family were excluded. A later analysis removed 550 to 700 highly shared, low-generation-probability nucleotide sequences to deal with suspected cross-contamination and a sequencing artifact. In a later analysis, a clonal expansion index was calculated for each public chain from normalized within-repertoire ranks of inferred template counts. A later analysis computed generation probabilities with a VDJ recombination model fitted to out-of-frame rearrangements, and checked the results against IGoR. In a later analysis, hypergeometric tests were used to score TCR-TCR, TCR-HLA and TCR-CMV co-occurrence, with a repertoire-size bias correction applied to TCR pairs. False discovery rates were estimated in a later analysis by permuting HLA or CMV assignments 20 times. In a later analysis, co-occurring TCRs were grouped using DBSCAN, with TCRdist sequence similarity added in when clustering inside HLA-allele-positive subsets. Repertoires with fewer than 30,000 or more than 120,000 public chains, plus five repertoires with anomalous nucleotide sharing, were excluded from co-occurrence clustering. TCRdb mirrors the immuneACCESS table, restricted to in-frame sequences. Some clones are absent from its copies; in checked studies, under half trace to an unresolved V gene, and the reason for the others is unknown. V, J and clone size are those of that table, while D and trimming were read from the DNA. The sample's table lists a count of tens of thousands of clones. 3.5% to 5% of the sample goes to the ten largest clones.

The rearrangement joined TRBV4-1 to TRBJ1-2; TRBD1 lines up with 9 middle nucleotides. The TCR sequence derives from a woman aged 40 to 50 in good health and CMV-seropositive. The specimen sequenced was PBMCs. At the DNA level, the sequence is TGCGCCAGCAGCCCGGGGACAGGGCTACCGTATGGCTACACCTTC. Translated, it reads CASSPGTGLPYGYTF.